These 24 T cell receptor beta chains were all obtained from the same sample, sequenced in a study of cytotoxic CD8 clonotypes in ibrutinib-treated CLL. Produced via immunoSEQ multiplex PCR; TCRdb's table is partial and in-frame only. The profile shows 300,000 or so clones, under 70% of them singletons. This specimen was PBMCs, taken after 36 months of ibrutinib treatment. These receptors originate from a human donor with chronic lymphocytic leukemia.

J is TRBJ2-7 and V is TRBV6-5; D unclear. With 6 bases removed from V and 6 bases from J, the gap between germline ends came to 21 bases. CDR1 MNHEY and CDR2 SVGAGI come from the germline V gene. The CDR3 is 15 amino acids. The CDR3 is CASSPRRPARSEQYF. Here the CDR3 DNA reads TGTGCCAGCAGCCCACGCCGGCCCGCCCGCAGCGAGCAGTACTTC.

This chain joins TRBV2 and TRBJ2-3, with 7 nucleotides matching TRBD2. CDR3 length: 15 residues. The V gene's germline CDR1 is SNHLY and CDR2 FYNNEI. V lost 6 bases and J lost 3; bases outside the gene matches: 9. The CDR3 DNA sequence: TGTGCCAGCAGCCAAGAGGGGCGGGAGACAGATACGCAGTATTTT. Amino acid sequence: CASSQEGRETDTQYF.

The chain links TRBV19 to TRBJ2-7; 11 bases are a match to TRBD1. In germline, CDR1 is LNHDA, CDR2 SQIVND (reference sequence). The CDR3 spans 14 residues. V lost 4 bases, J lost 2 bases, and 1 base stayed unmatched. The CDR3 bases are TGTGCCAGTAGTACGGGACAGGGGGCCTACGAGCAGTACTTC. Protein sequence: CASSTGQGAYEQYF.

The chain links TRBV7-9 to TRBJ1-5, with 8 bases identical to TRBD1. Trimming removed 0 bases from V and 2 bases from J; junction bases left unmatched: 6. Looked up from germline, CDR1 is SEHNR and CDR2 is FQNEAQ (reference sequence). CDR3 length: 17 amino acids. CDR3 nucleotides: TGTGCCAGCAGCTTAGCGGGGGGACAGGCGGGCAATCAGCCCCAGCATTTT. It encodes CASSLAGGQAGNQPQHF.

The chain joins TRBV7-9 to TRBJ1-2, with 10 bases lining up with TRBD1. CDR3 length: 15 amino acids. Trimming removed 5 bases from V and 4 bases from J; junction bases left unmatched: 7. Germline V gene data show CDR1 as SEHNR and CDR2 as FQNEAQ (reference sequence). The CDR3 is CASSRTTGGIYGYTF. CDR3 sequence (DNA): TGTGCCAGCAGCCGTACGACAGGGGGCATCTATGGCTACACCTTC.

The rearrangement links TRBV5-1 to TRBJ2-1, with 9 bases matching TRBD2. Germline V gene sequence: CDR1 SGHRS, CDR2 YFSETQ. The CDR3 runs 14 residues. The V gene end was trimmed by 4 bases and the J gene end by 8 bases; junction bases not matched to a gene: 7. The CDR3 sequence is CASSPGLALYEQFF. The CDR3 region has the DNA TGCGCCAGCAGCCCGGGACTAGCACTCTATGAGCAGTTCTTC.

The chain is built from TRBV20-1 and TRBJ1-1; no clear D. Germline V gene data show CDR1 as DFQATT and CDR2 as SNEGSKA (reference sequence). V was pared by 6 bases and J by 0 bases, with 5 bases between. The CDR3 spans 11 residues. CDR3 DNA sequence: TGCAGTGCCTGGATGAACACTGAAGCTTTCTTT. It codes for CSAWMNTEAFF.

Here the CDR3 reads CSARTGGWEQFF. CDR3 bases: TGCAGCGCCAGGACAGGGGGGTGGGAGCAGTTCTTC. V and J are TRBV29-1 and TRBJ2-1; 10 bases fit TRBD1. Germline loops: CDR1 SQVTM, CDR2 ANQGSEA. This CDR3 region has 12 residues. The J segment lost 10 bases and the V segment lost 7 bases, leaving 7 bases of the junction unmatched.

The table lists this clone with a count of one. This rearrangement joins TRBV5-1 to TRBJ1-2; D gene unclear. The germline gives CDR1 SGHRS, CDR2 YFSETQ. CDR3 size: 14 residues. V lost 2 bases to trimming and J lost 4 bases, with 12 bases between them. The CDR3 DNA reads TGCGCCAGCAGCTTCTGGGCTAGTGGCTATGGCTACACCTTC. It specifies CASSFWASGYGYTF.

V gene TRBV29-1 combines with J gene TRBJ2-7; no reliable D call. Germline CDR1 is SQVTM and CDR2 is ANQGSEA. The CDR3 consists of 14 residues. The V end was cut by 3 bases, the J end by 5 bases, with 17 bases between. The CDR3 nucleotides read TGCAGCGTTGACGGCAGTGGTAGGGCGAACGAGCAGTACTTC. Its protein product is CSVDGSGRANEQYF.

The V and J genes are TRBV29-1 and TRBJ1-4, with D possibly being TRBD1 (5 bases). Trimming stripped 7 bases from V and 1 base from J, with 22 bases between. Germline CDR1 is SQVTM and CDR2 is ANQGSEA. CDR3 size: 17 residues. CDR3 DNA sequence: TGCAGCGCCGGGGGGACGGATATCCTTATAACTAATGAAAAACTGTTTTTT. Translated, it gives CSAGGTDILITNEKLFF. The variable domain in full, with the rest retrieved from reference TRBV29-1 and TRBJ1-4, is SAVISQKPSRDICQRGTSLTIQCQVDSQVTMMFWYRQQPGQSLTLIATANQGSEATYESGFVIDKFPISRPNLTFSTLTVSNMSPEDSSIYLCSAGGTDILITNEKLFFGSGTQLSVL.

This clone was seen a handful of times. This chain uses TRBV2 with TRBJ2-1; 7 positions match TRBD1. Losses at the gene ends were 7 bases for V and 0 bases for J; bases not matched to a gene: 3. The CDR3 runs 14 residues. Germline values: CDR1 SNHLY, CDR2 FYNNEI. CDR3 in amino acids: CASKWDSSYNEQFF. The CDR3 DNA sequence: TGTGCCAGCAAATGGGACAGCTCCTACAATGAGCAGTTCTTC.

The CDR3 reads CASSRGQETQYF. Here the CDR3 DNA reads TGTGCCAGCAGCCGGGGACAAGAGACCCAGTACTTC. The rearrangement links TRBV5-4 to TRBJ2-5; D is possibly TRBD2 (5 bases). V gave up 4 bases and J gave up 2 bases, with 6 bases separating them. The CDR3 loop spans 12 amino acids. Germline CDR1 SGHNT, CDR2 YYREEE (reference sequence).

This clone was seen a few times. The V call is TRBV9, the J call TRBJ2-1; 8 nucleotides agree with TRBD2. Trimming removed 3 bases from V and 2 bases from J; junction bases left unmatched: 7. Looked up from germline, CDR1 is SGDLS and CDR2 is YYNGEE. The CDR3 sequence is 16 residues long. The CDR3 here is CASSAAGSGAYNEQFF. CDR3 DNA: TGTGCCAGCAGCGCCGCGGGTAGCGGGGCCTACAATGAGCAGTTCTTC.

The chain combines TRBV18 with TRBJ2-7; 10 nucleotides match TRBD2. The germline V gene encodes CDR1 KGHSH and CDR2 LQKENI. This CDR3 contains 16 residues. V shed 3 bases, J shed 0 bases, and the junction held 5 bases outside the gene matches. The CDR3 reads CASSPGLAASSYEQYF. Here the CDR3 DNA reads TGTGCCAGCTCACCCGGACTAGCGGCCAGCTCCTACGAGCAGTACTTC. Complete variable domain (other parts from reference TRBV18 and TRBJ2-7): NAGVMQNPRHLVRRRGQEARLRCSPMKGHSHVYWYRQLPEEGLKFMVYLQKENIIDESGMPKERFSAEFPKEGPSILRIQQVVRGDSAAYFCASSPGLAASSYEQYFGPGTRLTVT.

CDR3 in amino acids: CASSRRDTGELFF. The CDR3 nucleotides are TGTGCCAGCAGCCGAAGGGACACCGGGGAGCTGTTTTTT. This chain joins TRBV5-4 and TRBJ2-2, with unresolved D. The length of the CDR3 is 13 residues. Germline CDR1 is SGHNT and CDR2 is YYREEE (reference sequence). V lost 4 bases to trimming and J lost 3 bases, with 7 bases between them.

V gene TRBV5-1 combines with J gene TRBJ2-3; D is unclear. Trimming removed 4 bases from V and 3 bases from J, with 9 bases in between. CDR1 and CDR2 from the germline V gene are SGHRS and YFSETQ. The CDR3 contains 13 residues. The chain's CDR3 is CASSIQLTDTQYF. The CDR3 nucleotides are TGCGCCAGCAGCATACAGTTGACAGATACGCAGTATTTT.

This chain links TRBV7-8 with TRBJ1-1, with D possibly matching TRBD1 (5 bases). V was trimmed by 2 bases and J by 4 bases, leaving 14 bases between them. The germline V gene has CDR1 SGHVS and CDR2 FQNEAQ. This CDR3 is built from 15 residues. CDR3 sequence (DNA): TGTGCCAGCAGCTTACTCCATGGGGGGGGCACTGAAGCTTTCTTT. It is translated as CASSLLHGGGTEAFF.

The chain combines TRBV7-2 with TRBJ2-7; a possible D gene is TRBD2 (6 bases). The CDR3 is made up of 14 amino acids. Trimming left V 2 bases short and J 0 bases short, with 8 bases between. Germline CDR1 SGHTA, CDR2 FQGNSA. CDR3 loop: CASSLTRDSYEQYF. The CDR3 DNA is TGTGCCAGCAGCTTAACGCGGGACTCCTACGAGCAGTACTTC.

This rearrangement joins TRBV5-1 to TRBJ2-7; 7 nucleotides agree with TRBD1. CDR3 length equals 15 residues. V lost 5 bases and J lost 2; bases outside the gene matches: 10. CDR1 and CDR2 from the germline V gene are SGHRS and YFSETQ. The CDR3 spells CASRFRTGGTYEQYF. The DNA for the CDR3 is TGCGCCAGCAGGTTTAGGACAGGCGGTACCTACGAGCAGTACTTC.

This clone was detected once. The CDR3 region has the DNA TGCGCCAGCAGCCAGAGGGCAGGGCAGGCAGATACGCAGTATTTT. Translating it yields CASSQRAGQADTQYF. The chain uses TRBV4-1 and TRBJ2-3, with D perhaps matching TRBD1 or TRBD2 (5 bases each). Trimming stripped 3 bases from V and 4 bases from J, with 14 bases between. In germline, CDR1 is MGHRA, CDR2 YSYEKL. There are 15 residues in the CDR3.

This clone was counted only a few times. This rearrangement joins TRBV6-6 to TRBJ2-2; 8 nucleotides match TRBD1. The ends lost 6 bases at V and 5 bases at J; junction bases unmatched: 5. Germline V gives CDR1 MNHNY, CDR2 SVGAGI (reference sequence). The CDR3 spans 14 residues. The CDR3 DNA is TGTGCCAGCAGATATCAGGGGGCTACCGGGGAGCTGTTTTTT. As protein: CASRYQGATGELFF.

This clone has a single count. V and J are TRBV28 and TRBJ2-5; a weak D match, TRBD1 (6 bases). The germline CDR1 and CDR2 sequences are MDHEN and SYDVKM. The CDR3 is made up of 14 amino acids. V was shortened by 4 bases and J by 4 bases, with 13 bases between the two germline ends. The CDR3 here is CASSSPTGRETQYF. CDR3 bases: TGTGCCAGCAGTTCTCCCACAGGGCGAGAGACCCAGTACTTC.

The V and J genes are TRBV9 and TRBJ2-3, with D uncertain. The V and J ends lost 4 bases and 6 bases respectively, with 12 bases between them. The CDR3 spans 13 residues. Germline V gene sequence: CDR1 SGDLS, CDR2 YYNGEE. The CDR3 nucleotides are TGTGCCAGCAGCCCGAGACTCGTCGATACGCAGTATTTT. The encoded protein is CASSPRLVDTQYF.